This T cell receptor (beta chain) originates from a study of TIL therapy for anti-PD-1-resistant metastatic lung cancer. Study as a whole: Half of patients were current or former smokers. Whole-study findings and limits: TIL cultures after expansion showed higher clonality and lower diversity than baseline tumor (median 6% vs 31%).

The germline V and J ends were trimmed by 0 bases and 0 bases, with 11 bases remaining between them. Looked up from germline, CDR1 is SGHTA and CDR2 is FQGNSA. The CDR3 length is 16 residues. As to time point: pre-treatment sample, taken before nivolumab and TIL therapy. Tumor tissue came from excised metastases, mostly pleural nodules or supraclavicular lymph nodes. Adults with stage 4 NSCLC were enrolled in a phase I trial. Only one count was recorded for this clone. What it binds is not known. This was the immunoSEQ v3 assay. Each library reached about 2 million read pairs, or roughly 4.5-6.5 million at deep level. Profiled with immunoSEQ multiplex PCR; TCRdb holds only in-frame clones, not every one. The sample lists about 48,000 clones, 71% occurring once.

V and J are TRBV7-2 and TRBJ2-5; possible D gene TRBD2, 5 bases. The TCR sequence derives from a person aged 25 to 85 with non-small cell lung cancer. Sequenced material: tumor tissue, taken at baseline. The CDR3 protein is CASSLAMSGNQETQYF. The CDR3 nucleotides read TGTGCCAGCAGCTTAGCGATGAGCGGAAACCAAGAGACCCAGTACTTC.